The TCR beta chain described here comes from a study of T-cell reconstitution after alpha-beta-depleted transplantation in children. Whole-study results and caveats: It was reported that alpha-beta T cells came from several hundred expanded graft clones (about two months after transplant).

CDR3 length: 18 amino acids. V trimming: 4 bases; J trimming: 4 bases; junction bases outside the gene matches: 12. This clonotype has only a few counts. The antigen remains unidentified. Unique molecular identifiers were used to barcode this TCRbeta library. TCRdb called the PCR reads again in MiXCR, with one record for every CDR3 protein. The sample yields hundreds of thousands of distinct CDR3 sequences, 10% to 15% seen once. The sample consisted of PBMCs, mostly from graft donor cells, taken 360 days after TCRalphabeta/CD19-depleted stem cell transplant. The source is a male patient younger than 18 who had a stem cell transplant for acute myeloid leukemia, so the T cells may come from the graft donor. V gene TRBV12-3 or TRBV12-4 combines with J gene TRBJ2-4; 11 nucleotides match TRBD2. CDR3 region: CASSSVRLAGLEKNIQYF. The CDR3 bases are TGTGCCAGCAGTTCCGTCCGACTAGCGGGACTCGAAAAAAACATTCAGTACTTC.